One sample yielded the 13 T cell receptor beta chains listed below, sequenced in a study of T cells in Graves' hyperthyroidism and ophthalmopathy. The source material, RNA transcripts, was used to amplify TCR beta CDR3 regions. Carried out on the TCR CDR3, a first-round RT-PCR used the HTBI primer set. TCRdb independently ran MiXCR on the multiplex PCR reads; one entry per CDR3 protein. The data contain some 370,000 distinct CDR3 sequences, around an eighth of them singletons. The material sequenced was blood. These receptors all come from a man between 45 and 60 years old with Graves' ophthalmopathy.

V usage is TRBV2 and J usage is TRBJ2-2, with unresolved D. Deletions cut 3 bases from V and 4 bases from J, with 6 bases between. The CDR3 has 13 amino acids. The germline gives CDR1 SNHLY, CDR2 FYNNEI. DNA for the CDR3: TGTGCCAGCAGTGAGGTTGTCACCGGGGAGCTGTTTTTT. Translation: CASSEVVTGELFF.

This clonotype was seen at least ten times. This chain joins TRBV18 and TRBJ2-3; 7 positions agree with TRBD2. With 4 bases clipped from V and 2 bases from J, the junction kept 12 bases outside the gene matches. Germline CDR1 is KGHSH and CDR2 is LQKENI. The CDR3 consists of 17 residues. CDR3: CASSLTGGLVFTDTQYF. CDR3 DNA sequence: TGTGCCAGCTCACTTACGGGAGGACTGGTCTTCACAGATACGCAGTATTTT.

This clonotype was seen repeatedly, ten times or more. V gene TRBV20-1 combines with J gene TRBJ2-5; D might be TRBD1 (6 bases). V was pared by 4 bases and J by 5 bases, with 11 bases between. The CDR3 spans 12 residues. Germline CDR1 is DFQATT and CDR2 is SNEGSKA (reference sequence). As DNA, the CDR3 is TGCAGTGCTACCACAGGGTGGGAGACCCAGTACTTC. Amino acid sequence: CSATTGWETQYF.

The chain combines TRBV20-1 with TRBJ2-4; no clear D gene. The CDR3 covers 14 residues. The germline gives CDR1 DFQATT, CDR2 SNEGSKA (reference sequence). With 6 bases removed from V and 2 bases from J, the gap between germline ends came to 14 bases. CDR3 sequence: CSAHASLSKNIQYF. The CDR3 DNA reads TGCAGTGCCCACGCTTCCCTTTCCAAAAACATTCAGTACTTC.

In this sample, this clonotype turned up a few times. The J gene is TRBJ1-1, the V gene TRBV13; D uncertain. This CDR3 has 11 amino acids. CDR1 is PRHDT and CDR2 is FYEKMQ in the germline V gene (reference sequence). With 2 bases removed from V and 6 bases from J, the gap between germline ends came to 4 bases. The CDR3 is CASSLLSEAFF. The CDR3 DNA is TGTGCCAGCAGCTTATTATCTGAAGCTTTCTTT.

The chain uses TRBV6-2 or TRBV6-3 and TRBJ2-7; D call uncertain. Deletions cut 2 bases from V and 4 bases from J, with 9 bases between. This CDR3 region has 13 residues. CDR1 is MNHEY, CDR2 SVGEGT, per germline. The CDR3 here is CASSYGTSYEQYF. The CDR3, as DNA: TGTGCCAGCAGTTACGGCACAAGTTACGAGCAGTACTTC.

This clonotype was counted at least ten times. The rearrangement uses TRBV5-8 and TRBJ1-1; no clear D. Germline V gene data show CDR1 as SGHTS and CDR2 as YDEGEE. CDR3 length: 15 residues. V lost 2 bases and J 2 bases, leaving 13 bases between the germline ends. The CDR3 nucleotides are TGTGCCAGCAGCTTAACGTCCCACAGAAACACTGAAGCTTTCTTT. Residues: CASSLTSHRNTEAFF.

This clonotype has a count of ten or more. The chain couples TRBV27 to TRBJ2-7; 7 bases line up with TRBD1. The CDR3 has 14 amino acids. The germline V gene has CDR1 MNHEY and CDR2 SMNVEV (reference sequence). The junction had 14 bases not matched to a gene; V was cut back by 8 bases and J by 7 bases. The CDR3 region is CASGPRQGSGEQYF. The DNA for the CDR3 is TGTGCCAGCGGCCCTCGACAGGGATCGGGAGAGCAGTACTTC.

This clonotype was counted ten times or more. The junction differs from germline at one of its ends, possibly a read error. V gene TRBV11-1 combines with J gene TRBJ2-3; TRBD2 matches 7 bases. CDR1 SGHAT and CDR2 FQDESV come from the germline V gene (reference sequence). The length of the CDR3 is 17 residues. In nucleotides, the CDR3 is TGTGCCAGCAGCTTAGCCACCGGGGGACTATCGACAGATACGCAGTGTTTT. This encodes CASSLATGGLSTDTQCF.

This clonotype has at least ten counts. V gene TRBV12-3 or TRBV12-4 combines with J gene TRBJ1-1; D gene ambiguous. Trimming removed 0 bases at V and 2 bases at J, with 7 bases between. The CDR3 is made up of 14 amino acids. The CDR3 protein is CASSLAPANTEAFF. The CDR3 bases are TGTGCCAGCAGTTTAGCTCCAGCTAACACTGAAGCTTTCTTT.

A few counts support this clonotype. CDR3 nucleotides: TGTGCCAGCAGCTCCGTCCCGGGCTACACCTTC. Amino acids: CASSSVPGYTF. The J gene is TRBJ1-2, the V gene TRBV7-9, with unresolved D. Germline-derived CDR1 and CDR2 are SEHNR and FQNEAQ (reference sequence). V was trimmed by 4 bases and J by 8 bases, leaving 8 bases between them. The CDR3 has 11 residues.

Regarding this clonotype: This sequence may be a read error, since a much larger clone differs from it by one base. This rearrangement joins TRBV18 to TRBJ2-4; no definite D call. The CDR3 sequence is 16 residues long. Trimming removed 5 bases at V and 2 bases at J, with 16 bases between. In germline, CDR1 is KGHSH, CDR2 LQKENI. CDR3 nucleotides: TGTGCCAGCTCATCATACGTTCGGGCTTCCAAAAACATTCAGTACTTC. This gives the protein CASSSYVRASKNIQYF.

This clonotype was detected only a few times. The V gene is TRBV28, the J gene TRBJ1-6; D perhaps matches TRBD1 (5 bases). Trimming left V 7 bases short and J 0 bases short, with 13 bases between. Germline V gives CDR1 MDHEN, CDR2 SYDVKM. The CDR3 is made up of 16 amino acids. Written as DNA, the CDR3 is TGTGCCAGCATTACAGGACCCAGCTCCTATAATTCACCCCTCCACTTT. Its translation is CASITGPSSYNSPLHF.